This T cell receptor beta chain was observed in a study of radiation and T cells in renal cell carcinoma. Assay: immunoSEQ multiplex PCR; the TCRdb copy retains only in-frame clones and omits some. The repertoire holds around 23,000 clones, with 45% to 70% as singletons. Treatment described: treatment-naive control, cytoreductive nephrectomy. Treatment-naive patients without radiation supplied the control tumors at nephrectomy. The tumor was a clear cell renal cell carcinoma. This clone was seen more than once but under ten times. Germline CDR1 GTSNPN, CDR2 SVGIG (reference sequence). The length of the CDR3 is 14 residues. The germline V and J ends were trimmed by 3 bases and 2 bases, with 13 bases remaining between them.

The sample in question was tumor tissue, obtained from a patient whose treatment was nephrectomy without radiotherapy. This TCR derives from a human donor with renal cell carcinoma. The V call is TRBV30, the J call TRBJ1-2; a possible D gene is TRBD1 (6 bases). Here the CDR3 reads CAWRDRKGNYGYTF. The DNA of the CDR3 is TGTGCCTGGAGGGACAGAAAGGGAAACTATGGCTACACCTTC.